This TCR beta chain stems from a study of blood T cells in healthy people across ages. This clonotype occurred once. V lost 1 base to trimming and J lost 7 bases, with 7 bases between them. CDR3 length equals 12 residues. From germline, CDR1 is MNHNS and CDR2 SASEGT. PCR was performed a second time for 7 to 11 cycles using a sample-barcoded 5' primer and a J-beta primer mix. TCRdb passed the 5' RACE reads through MiXCR, listing each CDR3 protein once. The table lists about 1,400,000 distinct CDR3 sequences, approximately 42% of them singletons, with roughly 7.9% in the top ten. This TCR was sampled from a woman younger than 35 in good health. The sample was blood. The rearrangement uses TRBV6-1 and TRBJ2-5; no reliable D call. This CDR3 reads CASSEVAPTQYF. CDR3 coding DNA: TGTGCCAGCAGTGAAGTGGCGCCGACCCAGTACTTC.